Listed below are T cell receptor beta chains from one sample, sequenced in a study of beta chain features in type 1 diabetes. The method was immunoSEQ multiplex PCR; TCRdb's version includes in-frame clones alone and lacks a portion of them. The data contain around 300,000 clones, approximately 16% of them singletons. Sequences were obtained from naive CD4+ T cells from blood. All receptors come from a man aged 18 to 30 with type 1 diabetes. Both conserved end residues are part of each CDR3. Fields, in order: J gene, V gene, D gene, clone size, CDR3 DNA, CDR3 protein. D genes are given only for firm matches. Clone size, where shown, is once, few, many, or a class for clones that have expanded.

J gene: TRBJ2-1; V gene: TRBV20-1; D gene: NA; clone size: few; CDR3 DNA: TGCAGTGCTAGGGGTCCGGGTGAGCAGTTCTTC; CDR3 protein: CSARGPGEQFF
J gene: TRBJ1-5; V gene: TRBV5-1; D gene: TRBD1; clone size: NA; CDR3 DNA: TGCGCCAGCAGCTTGGGAGGGGGCTCGGATCAGCCCCAGCATTTT; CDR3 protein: CASSLGGGSDQPQHF
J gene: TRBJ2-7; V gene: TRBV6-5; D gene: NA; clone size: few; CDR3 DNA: TGTGCCAGCAGTTACTCTGGCGGTCTCTCCTACGAGCAGTACTTC; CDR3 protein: CASSYSGGLSYEQYF
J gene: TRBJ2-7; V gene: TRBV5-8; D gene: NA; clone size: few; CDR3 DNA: TGTGCCAGCAGTAGAACAGCCTACGAGCAGTACTTC; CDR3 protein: CASSRTAYEQYF
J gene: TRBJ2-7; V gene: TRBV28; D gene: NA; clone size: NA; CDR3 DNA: TGTGCCAGCAGTCGGGGCTCCTACGAGCAGTACTTC; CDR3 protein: CASSRGSYEQYF
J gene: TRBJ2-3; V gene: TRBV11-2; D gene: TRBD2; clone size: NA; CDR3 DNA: TGTGCCAGCAGCCTAGGACTAGCAGATACGCAGTATTTT; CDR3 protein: CASSLGLADTQYF
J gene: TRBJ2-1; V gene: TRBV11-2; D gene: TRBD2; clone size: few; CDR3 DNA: TGTGCCAGCCGCGTTTCTAGCGGGGGCTTGTACAATGAGCAGTTCTTC; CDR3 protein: CASRVSSGGLYNEQFF
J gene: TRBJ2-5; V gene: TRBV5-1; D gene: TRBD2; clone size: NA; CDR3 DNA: TGCGCCAGCAGCCTAAGACTAGCCGAGACCCAGTACTTC; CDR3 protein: CASSLRLAETQYF
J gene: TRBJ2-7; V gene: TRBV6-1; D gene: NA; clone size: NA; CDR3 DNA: TGTGCCAGCAGTGAAGCGTTGAGTCGCGAGCAGTACTTC; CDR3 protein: CASSEALSREQYF
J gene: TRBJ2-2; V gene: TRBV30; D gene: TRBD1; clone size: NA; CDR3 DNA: TGTGCCTGGAAACAGGGGGCATGGACCGGGGAGCTGTTTTTT; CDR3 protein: CAWKQGAWTGELFF
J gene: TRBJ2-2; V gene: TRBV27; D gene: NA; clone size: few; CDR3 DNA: TGTGCCAGCAGAGAACGGGGGGAGCTGTTTTTT; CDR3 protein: CASRERGELFF
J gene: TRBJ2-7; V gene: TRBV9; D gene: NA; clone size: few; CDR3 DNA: TGTGCCAGCAGCGTAGTTCCCCCAGGGTACGGCGAGCAGTACTTC; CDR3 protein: CASSVVPPGYGEQYF
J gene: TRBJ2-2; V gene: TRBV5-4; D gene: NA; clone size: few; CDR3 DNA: TGTGCCAGCAGCCGAACTAGCTCCGGGGAGCTGTTTTTT; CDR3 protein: CASSRTSSGELFF
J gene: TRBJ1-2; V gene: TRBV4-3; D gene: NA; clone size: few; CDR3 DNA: TGCGCCAGCAGCCCTAAAGGCGGCAGGGCTCTTGCTTGGTTCGATGGCTACACCTTC; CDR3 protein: CASSPKGGRALAWFDGYTF
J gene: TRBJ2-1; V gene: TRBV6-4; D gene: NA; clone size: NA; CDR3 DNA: TGTGCCAGCAGTGACGGCAGCGGGTTGTACAATGAGCAGTTCTTC; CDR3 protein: CASSDGSGLYNEQFF
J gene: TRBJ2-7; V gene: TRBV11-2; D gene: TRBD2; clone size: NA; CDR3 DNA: TGTGCCAGCAGCTGGACCCGGGACTATTCCTACGAGCAGTACTTC; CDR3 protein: CASSWTRDYSYEQYF
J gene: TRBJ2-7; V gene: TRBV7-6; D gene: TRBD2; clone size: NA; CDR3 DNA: TGTGCCAGCAGCCCACTAGCGGGAATATTGTACGAGCAGTACTTC; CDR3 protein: CASSPLAGILYEQYF
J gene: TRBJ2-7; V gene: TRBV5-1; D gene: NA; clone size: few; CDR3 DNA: TGCGCCAGCAGCCTGGGTGGCCGCGAGCAGTACTTC; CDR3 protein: CASSLGGREQYF
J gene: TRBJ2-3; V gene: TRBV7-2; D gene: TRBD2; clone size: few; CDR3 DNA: TGTGCCAGCAGCTTCGGGGGGTTAGATACGCAGTATTTT; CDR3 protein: CASSFGGLDTQYF
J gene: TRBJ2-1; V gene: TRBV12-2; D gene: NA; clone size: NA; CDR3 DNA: TGTGCAAGTCGCGCCACCGGGACTGCCTCCCCTGAGCAGTTCTTC; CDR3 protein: CASRATGTASPEQFF
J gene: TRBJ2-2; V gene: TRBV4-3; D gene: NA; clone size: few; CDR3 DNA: TGCGCCAGCAGCCAATTCCTCCAGGGAAACACCGGGGAGCTGTTTTTT; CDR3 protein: CASSQFLQGNTGELFF
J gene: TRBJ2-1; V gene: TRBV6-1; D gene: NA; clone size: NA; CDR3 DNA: TGTGCCAGCAGTGAAGGGTTCCCGGACAGTGAGCAGTTCTTC; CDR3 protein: CASSEGFPDSEQFF